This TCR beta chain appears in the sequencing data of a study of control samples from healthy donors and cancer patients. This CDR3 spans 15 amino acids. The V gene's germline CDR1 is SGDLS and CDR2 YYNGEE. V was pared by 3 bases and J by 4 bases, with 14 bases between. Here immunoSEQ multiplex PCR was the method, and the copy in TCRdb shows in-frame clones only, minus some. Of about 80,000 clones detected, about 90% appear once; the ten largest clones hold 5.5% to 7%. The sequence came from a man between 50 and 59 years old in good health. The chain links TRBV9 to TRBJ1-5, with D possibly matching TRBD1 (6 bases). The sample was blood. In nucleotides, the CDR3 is TGTGCCAGCAGCGCCTCGGACAGCACAAATCAGCCCCAGCATTTT. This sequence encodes CASSASDSTNQPQHF.